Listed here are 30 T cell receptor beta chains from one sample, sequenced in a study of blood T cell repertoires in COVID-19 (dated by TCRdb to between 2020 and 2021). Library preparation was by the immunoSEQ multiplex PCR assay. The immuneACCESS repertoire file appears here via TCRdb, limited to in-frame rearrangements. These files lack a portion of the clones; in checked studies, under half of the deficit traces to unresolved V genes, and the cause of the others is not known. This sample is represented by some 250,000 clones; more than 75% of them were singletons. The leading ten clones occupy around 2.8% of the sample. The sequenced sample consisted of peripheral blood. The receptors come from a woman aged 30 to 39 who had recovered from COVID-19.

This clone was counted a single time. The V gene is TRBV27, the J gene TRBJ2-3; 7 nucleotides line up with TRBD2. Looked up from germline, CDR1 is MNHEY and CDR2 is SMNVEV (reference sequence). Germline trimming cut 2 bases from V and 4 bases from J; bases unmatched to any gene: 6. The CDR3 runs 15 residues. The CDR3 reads CASSLRRGRSDTQYF. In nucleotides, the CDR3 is TGTGCCAGCAGTTTAAGGCGGGGGAGGTCAGATACGCAGTATTTT.

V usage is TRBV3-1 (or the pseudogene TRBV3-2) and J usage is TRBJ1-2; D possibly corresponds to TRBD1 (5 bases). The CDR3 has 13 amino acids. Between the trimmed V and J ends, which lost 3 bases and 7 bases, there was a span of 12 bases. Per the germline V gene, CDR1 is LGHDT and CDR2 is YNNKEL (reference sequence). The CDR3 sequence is CASSQGEGRGYTF. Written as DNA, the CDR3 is TGTGCCAGCAGCCAGGGGGAGGGGCGTGGCTACACCTTC.

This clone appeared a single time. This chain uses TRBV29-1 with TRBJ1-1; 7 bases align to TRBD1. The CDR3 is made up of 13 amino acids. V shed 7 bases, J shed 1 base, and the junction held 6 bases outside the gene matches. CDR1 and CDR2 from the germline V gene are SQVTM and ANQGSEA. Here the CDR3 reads CSAAQGTNTEAFF. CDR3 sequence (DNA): TGCAGCGCAGCACAGGGGACGAACACTGAAGCTTTCTTT.

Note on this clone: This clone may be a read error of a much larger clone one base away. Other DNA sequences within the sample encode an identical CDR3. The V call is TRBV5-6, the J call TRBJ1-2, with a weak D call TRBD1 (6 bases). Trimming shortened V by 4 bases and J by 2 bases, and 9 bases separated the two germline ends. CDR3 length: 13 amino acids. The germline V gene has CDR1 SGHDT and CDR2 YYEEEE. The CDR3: CASSPTGNYGYTF. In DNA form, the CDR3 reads TGTGCCAGCAGCCCTACAGGGAACTATGGCTACACCTTC.

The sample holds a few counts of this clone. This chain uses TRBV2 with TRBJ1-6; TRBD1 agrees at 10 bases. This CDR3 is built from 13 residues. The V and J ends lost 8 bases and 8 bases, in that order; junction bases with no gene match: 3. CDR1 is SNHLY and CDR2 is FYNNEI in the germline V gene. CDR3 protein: CASLDRGDSPLHF. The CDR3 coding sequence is TGTGCCAGCTTGGACAGGGGGGATTCACCCCTCCACTTT.

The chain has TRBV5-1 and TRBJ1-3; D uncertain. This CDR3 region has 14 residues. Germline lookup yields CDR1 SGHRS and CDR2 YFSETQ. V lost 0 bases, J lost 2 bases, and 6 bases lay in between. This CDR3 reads CASSLGGAGNTIYF. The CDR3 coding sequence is TGCGCCAGCAGCTTGGGGGGAGCTGGAAACACCATATATTTT. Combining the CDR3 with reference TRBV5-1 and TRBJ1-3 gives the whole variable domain KAGVTQTPRYLIKTRGQQVTLSCSPISGHRSVSWYQQTPGQGLQFLFEYFSETQRNKGNFPGRFSGRQFSNSRSEMNVSTLELGDSALYLCASSLGGAGNTIYFGEGSWLTVV.

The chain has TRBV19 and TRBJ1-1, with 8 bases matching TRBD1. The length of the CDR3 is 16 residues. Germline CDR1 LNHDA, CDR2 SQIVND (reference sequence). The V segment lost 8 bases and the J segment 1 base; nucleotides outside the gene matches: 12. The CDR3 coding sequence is TGTGCCAGTGCACCCGCGGGGGGGACAGGGAACACTGAAGCTTTCTTT. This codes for CASAPAGGTGNTEAFF.

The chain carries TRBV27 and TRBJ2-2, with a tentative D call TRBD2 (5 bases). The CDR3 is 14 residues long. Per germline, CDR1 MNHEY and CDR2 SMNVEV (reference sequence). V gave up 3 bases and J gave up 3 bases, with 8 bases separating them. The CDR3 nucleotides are TGTGCCAGCAGTTTCGGTAGCGACACCGGGGAGCTGTTTTTT. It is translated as CASSFGSDTGELFF.

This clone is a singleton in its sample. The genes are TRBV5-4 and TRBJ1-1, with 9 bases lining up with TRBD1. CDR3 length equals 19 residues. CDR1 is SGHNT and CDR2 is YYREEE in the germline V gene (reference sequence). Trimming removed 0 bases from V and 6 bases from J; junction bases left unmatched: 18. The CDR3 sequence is CASSLAPGQGAVPSAEAFF. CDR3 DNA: TGTGCCAGCAGCTTGGCCCCGGGACAGGGAGCCGTCCCGTCAGCTGAAGCTTTCTTT.

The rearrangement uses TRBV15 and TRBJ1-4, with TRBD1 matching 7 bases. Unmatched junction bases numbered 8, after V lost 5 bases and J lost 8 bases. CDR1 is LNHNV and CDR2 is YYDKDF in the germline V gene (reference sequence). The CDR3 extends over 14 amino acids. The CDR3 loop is CATSQDRVGEKLFF. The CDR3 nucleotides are TGTGCCACCAGCCAAGACAGGGTCGGGGAAAAACTGTTTTTT.

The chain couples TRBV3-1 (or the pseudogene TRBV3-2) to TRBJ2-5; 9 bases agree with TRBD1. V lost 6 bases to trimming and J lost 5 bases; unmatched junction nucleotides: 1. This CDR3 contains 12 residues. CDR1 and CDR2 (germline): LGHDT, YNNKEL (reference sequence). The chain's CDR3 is CASRDRGETQYF. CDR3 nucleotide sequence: TGTGCCAGCAGGGACAGGGGTGAGACCCAGTACTTC.

The CDR3 spells CASSLWGGRAGELFF. The CDR3 coding sequence is TGTGCCAGCAGCTTATGGGGGGGACGTGCCGGGGAGCTGTTTTTT. V and J are TRBV11-3 and TRBJ2-2; 7 nucleotides align to TRBD2. V dropped 2 bases and J dropped 6; count of bases not matched to a gene: 6. Germline values: CDR1 SGHNT, CDR2 YENEEA. The CDR3 consists of 15 residues.

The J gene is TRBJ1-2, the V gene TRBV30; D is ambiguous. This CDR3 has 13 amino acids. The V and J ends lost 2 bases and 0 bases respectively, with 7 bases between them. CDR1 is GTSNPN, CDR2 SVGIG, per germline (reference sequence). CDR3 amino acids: CAWSSQSNYGYTF. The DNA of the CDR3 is TGTGCCTGGAGTTCCCAATCTAACTATGGCTACACCTTC.

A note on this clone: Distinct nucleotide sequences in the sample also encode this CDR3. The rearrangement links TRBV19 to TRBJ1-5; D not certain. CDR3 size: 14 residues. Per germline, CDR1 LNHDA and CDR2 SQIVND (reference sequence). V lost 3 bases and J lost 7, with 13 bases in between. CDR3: CASSILVSGQPQHF. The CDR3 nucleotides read TGTGCCAGTAGTATCTTAGTGTCGGGACAGCCCCAGCATTTT.

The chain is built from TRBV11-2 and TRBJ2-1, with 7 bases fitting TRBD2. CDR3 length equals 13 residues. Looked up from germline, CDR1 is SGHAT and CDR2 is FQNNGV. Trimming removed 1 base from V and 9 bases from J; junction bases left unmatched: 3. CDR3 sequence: CASSLVSGGEQFF. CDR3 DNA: TGTGCCAGCAGCTTAGTTTCGGGGGGTGAGCAGTTCTTC.

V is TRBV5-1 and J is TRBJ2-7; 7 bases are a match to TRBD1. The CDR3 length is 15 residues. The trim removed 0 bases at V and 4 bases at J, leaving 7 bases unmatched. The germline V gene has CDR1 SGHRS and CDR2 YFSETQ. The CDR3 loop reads CASSLGGGVEYEQYF. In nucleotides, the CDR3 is TGCGCCAGCAGCTTGGGAGGGGGCGTCGAATACGAGCAGTACTTC. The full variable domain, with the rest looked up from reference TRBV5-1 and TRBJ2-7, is KAGVTQTPRYLIKTRGQQVTLSCSPISGHRSVSWYQQTPGQGLQFLFEYFSETQRNKGNFPGRFSGRQFSNSRSEMNVSTLELGDSALYLCASSLGGGVEYEQYFGPGTRLTVT.

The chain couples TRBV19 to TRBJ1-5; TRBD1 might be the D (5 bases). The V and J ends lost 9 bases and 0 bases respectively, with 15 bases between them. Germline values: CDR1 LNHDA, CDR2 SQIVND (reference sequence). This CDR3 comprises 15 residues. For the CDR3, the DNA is TGTGCCAGCGATGAGACAGCATATAGCAATCAGCCCCAGCATTTT. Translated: CASDETAYSNQPQHF.

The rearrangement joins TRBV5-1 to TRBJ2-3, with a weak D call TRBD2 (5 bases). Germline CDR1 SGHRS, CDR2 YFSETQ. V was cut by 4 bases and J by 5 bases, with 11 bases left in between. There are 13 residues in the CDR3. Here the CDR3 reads CASSTDRGDTQYF. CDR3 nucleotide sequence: TGCGCCAGCAGCACCGACCGGGGAGATACGCAGTATTTT.

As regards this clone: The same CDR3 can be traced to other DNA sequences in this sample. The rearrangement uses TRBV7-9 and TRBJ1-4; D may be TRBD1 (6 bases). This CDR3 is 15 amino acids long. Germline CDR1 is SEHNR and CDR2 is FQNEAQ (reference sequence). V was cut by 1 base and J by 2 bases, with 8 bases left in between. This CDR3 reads CASSLGQGTNEKLFF. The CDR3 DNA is TGTGCCAGCAGCTTAGGCCAGGGGACTAATGAAAAACTGTTTTTT.

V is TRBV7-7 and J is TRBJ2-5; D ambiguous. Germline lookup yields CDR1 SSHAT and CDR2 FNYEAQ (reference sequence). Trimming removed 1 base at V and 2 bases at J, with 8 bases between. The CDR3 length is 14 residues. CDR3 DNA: TGTGCCAGCAGCTTAGGGGCCAGACAAGAGACCCAGTACTTC. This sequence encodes CASSLGARQETQYF.

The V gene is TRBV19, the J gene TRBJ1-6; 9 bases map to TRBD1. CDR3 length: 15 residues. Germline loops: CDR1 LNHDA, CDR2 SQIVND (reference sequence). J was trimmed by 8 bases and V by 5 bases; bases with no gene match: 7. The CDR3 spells CASSPGTGLDSPLHF. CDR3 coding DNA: TGTGCCAGTAGTCCAGGGACAGGGCTGGATTCACCCCTCCACTTT. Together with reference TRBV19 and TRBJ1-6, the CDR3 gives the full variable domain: DGGITQSPKYLFRKEGQNVTLSCEQNLNHDAMYWYRQDPGQGLRLIYYSQIVNDFQKGDIAEGYSVSREKKESFPLTVTSAQKNPTAFYLCASSPGTGLDSPLHFGNGTRLTVT.

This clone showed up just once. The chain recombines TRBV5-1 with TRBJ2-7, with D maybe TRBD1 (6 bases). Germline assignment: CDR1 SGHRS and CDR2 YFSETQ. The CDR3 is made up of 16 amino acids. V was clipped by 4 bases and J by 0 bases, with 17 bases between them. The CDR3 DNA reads TGCGCCAGCAGCCCTGGTTATCAGGGGTCCTCCTACGAGCAGTACTTC. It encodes CASSPGYQGSSYEQYF.

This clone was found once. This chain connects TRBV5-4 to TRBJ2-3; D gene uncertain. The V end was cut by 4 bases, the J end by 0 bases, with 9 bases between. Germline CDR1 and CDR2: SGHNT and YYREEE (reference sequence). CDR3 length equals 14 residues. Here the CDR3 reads CASSPPGSTDTQYF. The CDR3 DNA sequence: TGTGCCAGCAGCCCTCCTGGCAGCACAGATACGCAGTATTTT.

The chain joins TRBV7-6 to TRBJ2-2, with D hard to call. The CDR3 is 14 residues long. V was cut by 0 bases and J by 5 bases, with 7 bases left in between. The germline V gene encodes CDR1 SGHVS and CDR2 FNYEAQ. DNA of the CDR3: TGTGCCAGCAGCTTAGCCTCTCGGACCGGGGAGCTGTTTTTT. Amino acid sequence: CASSLASRTGELFF.

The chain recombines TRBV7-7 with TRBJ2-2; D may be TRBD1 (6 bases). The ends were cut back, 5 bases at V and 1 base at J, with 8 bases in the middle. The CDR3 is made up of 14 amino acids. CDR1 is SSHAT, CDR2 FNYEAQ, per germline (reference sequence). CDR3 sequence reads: CASSQDRNTGELFF. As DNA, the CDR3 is TGTGCCAGCAGCCAGGACAGGAACACCGGGGAGCTGTTTTTT.

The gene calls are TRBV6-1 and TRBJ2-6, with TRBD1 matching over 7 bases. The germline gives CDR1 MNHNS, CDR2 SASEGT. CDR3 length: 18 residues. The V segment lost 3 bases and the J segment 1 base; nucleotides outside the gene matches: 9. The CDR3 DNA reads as TGTGCCAGCAGTGACCCTCTAGGGGGCGTTTCTGGGGCCAACGTCCTGACTTTC. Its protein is CASSDPLGGVSGANVLTF.

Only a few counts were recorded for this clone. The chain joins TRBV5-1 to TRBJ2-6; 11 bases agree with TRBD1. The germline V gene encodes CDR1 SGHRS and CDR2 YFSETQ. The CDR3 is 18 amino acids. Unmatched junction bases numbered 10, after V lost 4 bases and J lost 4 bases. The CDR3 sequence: CASSAGGQGASGANVLTF. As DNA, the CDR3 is TGCGCCAGCAGCGCTGGTGGACAGGGGGCGAGCGGGGCCAACGTCCTGACTTTC.

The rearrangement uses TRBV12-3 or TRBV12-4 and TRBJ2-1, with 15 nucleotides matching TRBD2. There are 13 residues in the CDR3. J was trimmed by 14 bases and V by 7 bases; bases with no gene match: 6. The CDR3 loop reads CASTGLAGGGEFF. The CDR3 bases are TGTGCCAGCACGGGACTAGCGGGGGGCGGAGAGTTCTTC.

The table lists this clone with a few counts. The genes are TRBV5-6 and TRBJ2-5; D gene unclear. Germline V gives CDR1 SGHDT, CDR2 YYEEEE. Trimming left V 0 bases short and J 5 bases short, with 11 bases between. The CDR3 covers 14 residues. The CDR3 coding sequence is TGTGCCAGCAGCTTGGAGTGGGCCGACGAGACCCAGTACTTC. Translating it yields CASSLEWADETQYF. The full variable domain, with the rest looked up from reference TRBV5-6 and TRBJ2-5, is DAGVTQSPTHLIKTRGQQVTLRCSPKSGHDTVSWYQQALGQGPQFIFQYYEEEERQRGNFPDRFSGHQFPNYSSELNVNALLLGDSALYLCASSLEWADETQYFGPGTRLLVL.

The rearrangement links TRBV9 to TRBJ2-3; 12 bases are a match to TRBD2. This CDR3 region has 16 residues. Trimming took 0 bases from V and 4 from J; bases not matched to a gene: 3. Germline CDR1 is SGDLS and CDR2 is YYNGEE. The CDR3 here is CASSVGRLAGADTQYF. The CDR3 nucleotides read TGTGCCAGCAGCGTAGGTCGACTAGCGGGGGCAGATACGCAGTATTTT.